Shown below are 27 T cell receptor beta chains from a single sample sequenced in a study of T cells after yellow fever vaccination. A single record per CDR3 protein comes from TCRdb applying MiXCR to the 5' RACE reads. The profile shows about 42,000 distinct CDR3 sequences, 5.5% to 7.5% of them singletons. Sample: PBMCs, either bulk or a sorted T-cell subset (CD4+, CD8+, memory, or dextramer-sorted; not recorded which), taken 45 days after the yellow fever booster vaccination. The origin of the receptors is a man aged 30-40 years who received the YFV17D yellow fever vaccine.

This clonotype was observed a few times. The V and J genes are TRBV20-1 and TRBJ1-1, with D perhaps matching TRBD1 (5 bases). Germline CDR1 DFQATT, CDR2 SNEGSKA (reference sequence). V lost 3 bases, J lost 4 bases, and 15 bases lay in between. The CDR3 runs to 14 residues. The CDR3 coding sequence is TGCAGTGCTAGGCCCCCAGGGAGCGGCACTGAAGCTTTCTTT. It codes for CSARPPGSGTEAFF.

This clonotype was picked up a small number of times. The CDR3 DNA reads TGTGCCAGCAGCCGGGACGGCAGCTCCTACGAGCAGTACTTC. Protein: CASSRDGSSYEQYF. This rearrangement joins TRBV3-1 to TRBJ2-7; D tentatively fits TRBD1 or TRBD2 (5 bases each). Deletions cut 4 bases from V and 0 bases from J, with 10 bases between. Per germline, CDR1 LGHDT and CDR2 YNNKEL (reference sequence). The CDR3 totals 14 residues.

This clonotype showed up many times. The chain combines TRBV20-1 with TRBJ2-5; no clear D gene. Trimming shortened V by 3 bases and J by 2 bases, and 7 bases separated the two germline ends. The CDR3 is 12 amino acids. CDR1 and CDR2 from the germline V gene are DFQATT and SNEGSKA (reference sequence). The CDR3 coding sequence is TGCAGTGCTAGGCAGGCGCAAGAGACCCAGTACTTC. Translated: CSARQAQETQYF.

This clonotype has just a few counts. The CDR3 sequence: CASSLGVEQPQHF. CDR3 nucleotides: TGTGCCAGCAGCTTAGGGGTCGAGCAGCCCCAGCATTTT. The rearrangement links TRBV7-9 to TRBJ1-5; D gene ambiguous. CDR1 is SEHNR, CDR2 FQNEAQ, per germline (reference sequence). V was pared by 1 base and J by 7 bases, with 8 bases between. The CDR3 runs 13 residues.

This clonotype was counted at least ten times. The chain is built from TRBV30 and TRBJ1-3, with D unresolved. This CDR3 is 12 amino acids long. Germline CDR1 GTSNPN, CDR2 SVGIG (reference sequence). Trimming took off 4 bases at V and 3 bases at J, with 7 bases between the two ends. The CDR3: CAWKFRGNTIYF. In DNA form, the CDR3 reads TGTGCCTGGAAATTTCGTGGAAACACCATATATTTT.

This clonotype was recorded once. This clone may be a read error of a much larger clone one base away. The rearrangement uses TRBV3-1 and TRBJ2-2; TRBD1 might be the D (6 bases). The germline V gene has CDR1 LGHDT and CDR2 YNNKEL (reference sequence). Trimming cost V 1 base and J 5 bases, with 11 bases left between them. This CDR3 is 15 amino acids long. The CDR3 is CASSQGPGATGELFF. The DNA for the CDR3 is TGTGCCAGCAGCCAAGGGCCAGGGGCTACCGGGGAGCTGTTTTTT.

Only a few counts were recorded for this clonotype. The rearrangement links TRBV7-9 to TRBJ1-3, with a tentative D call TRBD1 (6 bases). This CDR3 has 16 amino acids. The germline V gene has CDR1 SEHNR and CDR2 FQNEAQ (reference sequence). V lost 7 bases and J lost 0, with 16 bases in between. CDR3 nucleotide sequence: TGTGCCAGCAACCCAACAGGGAAAGACTCTGGAAACACCATATATTTT. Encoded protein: CASNPTGKDSGNTIYF.

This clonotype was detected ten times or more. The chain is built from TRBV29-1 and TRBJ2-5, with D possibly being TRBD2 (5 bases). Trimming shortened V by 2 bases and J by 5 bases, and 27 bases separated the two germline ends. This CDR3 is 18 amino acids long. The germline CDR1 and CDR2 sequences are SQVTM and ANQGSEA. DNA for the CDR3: TGCAGCGTTGAATTCGTGGGTCGCGACGGGATTTCAGATGAGACCCAGTACTTC. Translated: CSVEFVGRDGISDETQYF.

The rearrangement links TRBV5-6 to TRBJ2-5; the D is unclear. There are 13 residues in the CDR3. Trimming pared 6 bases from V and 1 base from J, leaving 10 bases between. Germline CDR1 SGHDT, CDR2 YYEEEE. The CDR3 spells CASTLDLQETQYF. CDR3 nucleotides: TGTGCCAGCACCCTGGACCTCCAAGAGACCCAGTACTTC.

The CDR3 loop is CASSLEGPWTGDNEKLFF. For the CDR3, the DNA is TGTGCCAGCAGCTTAGAAGGGCCTTGGACAGGGGATAATGAAAAACTGTTTTTT. The chain carries TRBV11-2 and TRBJ1-4; 9 bases align to TRBD1. CDR3 size: 18 residues. With 0 bases clipped from V and 4 bases from J, the junction kept 9 bases outside the gene matches. Per germline, CDR1 SGHAT and CDR2 FQNNGV.

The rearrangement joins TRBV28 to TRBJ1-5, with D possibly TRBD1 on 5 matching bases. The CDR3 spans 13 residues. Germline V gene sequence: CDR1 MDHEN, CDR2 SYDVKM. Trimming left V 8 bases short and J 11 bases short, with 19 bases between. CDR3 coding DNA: TGTGCCAGCGGCCCCGGGCAGGGTAGAGCCCAGCATTTT. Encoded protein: CASGPGQGRAQHF.

The CDR3 sequence is CASSFLENSPLHF. CDR3 in DNA: TGTGCCAGCAGTTTTCTCGAAAATTCACCCCTCCACTTT. The V call is TRBV27, the J call TRBJ1-6; D is unclear. Deletions cut 3 bases from V and 7 bases from J, with 7 bases between. This CDR3 is 13 amino acids long. The germline V gene encodes CDR1 MNHEY and CDR2 SMNVEV (reference sequence).

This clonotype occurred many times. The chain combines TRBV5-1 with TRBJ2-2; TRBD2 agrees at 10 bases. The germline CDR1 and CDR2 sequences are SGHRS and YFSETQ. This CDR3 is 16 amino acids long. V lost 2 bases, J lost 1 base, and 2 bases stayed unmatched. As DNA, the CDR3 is TGCGCCAGCAGCTTAACTAGCGGGAAGAACACCGGGGAGCTGTTTTTT. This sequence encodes CASSLTSGKNTGELFF.

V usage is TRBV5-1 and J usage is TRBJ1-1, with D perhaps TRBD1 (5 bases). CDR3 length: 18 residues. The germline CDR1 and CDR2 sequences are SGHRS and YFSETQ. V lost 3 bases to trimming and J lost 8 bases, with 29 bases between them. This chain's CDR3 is CASSSLAGTSAGGAEAFF. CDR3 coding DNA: TGCGCCAGCAGCTCCCTGGCTGGGACCTCGGCCGGGGGTGCGGAAGCTTTCTTT.

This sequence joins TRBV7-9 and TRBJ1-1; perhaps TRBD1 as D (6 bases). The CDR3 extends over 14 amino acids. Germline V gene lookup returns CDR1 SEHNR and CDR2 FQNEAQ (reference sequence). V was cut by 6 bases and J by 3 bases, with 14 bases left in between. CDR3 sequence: CASRLQGKDTEAFF. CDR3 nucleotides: TGTGCCAGCAGACTTCAGGGGAAGGACACTGAAGCTTTCTTT.

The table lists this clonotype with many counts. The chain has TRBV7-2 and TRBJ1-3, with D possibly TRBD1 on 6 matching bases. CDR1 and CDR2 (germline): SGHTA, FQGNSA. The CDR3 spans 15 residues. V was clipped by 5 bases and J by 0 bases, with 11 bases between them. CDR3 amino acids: CASSPRQASGNTIYF. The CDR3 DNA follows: TGTGCCAGCAGCCCCAGACAGGCCTCTGGAAACACCATATATTTT. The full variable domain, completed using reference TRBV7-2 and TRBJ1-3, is GAGVSQSPSNKVTEKGKDVELRCDPISGHTALYWYRQSLGQGLEFLIYFQGNSAPDKSGLPSDRFSAERTGGSVSTLTIQRTQQEDSAVYLCASSPRQASGNTIYFGEGSWLTVV.

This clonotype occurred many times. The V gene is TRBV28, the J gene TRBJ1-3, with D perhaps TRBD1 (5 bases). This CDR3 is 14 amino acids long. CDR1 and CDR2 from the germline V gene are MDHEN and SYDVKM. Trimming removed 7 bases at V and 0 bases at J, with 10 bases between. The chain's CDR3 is CASIARGSGNTIYF. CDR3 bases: TGTGCCAGCATTGCAAGGGGCTCTGGAAACACCATATATTTT.

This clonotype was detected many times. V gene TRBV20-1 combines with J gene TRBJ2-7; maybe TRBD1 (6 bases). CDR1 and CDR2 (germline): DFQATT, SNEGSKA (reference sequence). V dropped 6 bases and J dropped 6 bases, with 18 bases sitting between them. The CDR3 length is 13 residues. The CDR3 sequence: CSAYTGSNAEQYF. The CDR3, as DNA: TGCAGTGCCTACACAGGGAGTAATGCCGAGCAGTACTTC.

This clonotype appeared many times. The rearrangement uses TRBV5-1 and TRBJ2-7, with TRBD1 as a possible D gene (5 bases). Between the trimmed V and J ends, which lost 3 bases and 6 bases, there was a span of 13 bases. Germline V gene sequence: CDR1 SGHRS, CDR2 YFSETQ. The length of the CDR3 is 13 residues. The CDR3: CASSSPPGPEQYF. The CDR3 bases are TGCGCCAGCAGCTCCCCGCCAGGGCCCGAGCAGTACTTC.

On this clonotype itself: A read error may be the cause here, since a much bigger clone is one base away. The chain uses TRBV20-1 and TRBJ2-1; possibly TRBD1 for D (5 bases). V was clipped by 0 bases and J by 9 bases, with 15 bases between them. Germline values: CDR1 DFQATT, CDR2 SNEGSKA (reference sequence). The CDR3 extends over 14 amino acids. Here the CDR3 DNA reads TGCAGTGCTAGAGACCCGGCTGGAAGGGGTGAGCAGTTCTTC. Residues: CSARDPAGRGEQFF.

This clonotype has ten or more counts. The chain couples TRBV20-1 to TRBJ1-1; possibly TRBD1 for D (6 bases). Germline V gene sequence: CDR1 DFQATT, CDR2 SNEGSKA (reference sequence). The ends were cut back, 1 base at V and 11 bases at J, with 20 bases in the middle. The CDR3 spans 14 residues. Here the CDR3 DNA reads TGCAGTGCTAGAGCTTCGGGGGGCGAGGTGACGGCTTTCTTT. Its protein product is CSARASGGEVTAFF.

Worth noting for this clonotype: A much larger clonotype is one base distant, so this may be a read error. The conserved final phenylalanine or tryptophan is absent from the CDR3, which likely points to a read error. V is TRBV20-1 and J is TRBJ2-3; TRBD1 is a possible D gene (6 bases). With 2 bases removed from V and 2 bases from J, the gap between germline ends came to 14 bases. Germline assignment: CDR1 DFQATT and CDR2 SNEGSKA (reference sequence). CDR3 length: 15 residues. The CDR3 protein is CSARRGSAYTDTQYL. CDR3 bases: TGCAGTGCTAGAAGGGGGTCTGCGTACACAGATACGCAGTATCTT.

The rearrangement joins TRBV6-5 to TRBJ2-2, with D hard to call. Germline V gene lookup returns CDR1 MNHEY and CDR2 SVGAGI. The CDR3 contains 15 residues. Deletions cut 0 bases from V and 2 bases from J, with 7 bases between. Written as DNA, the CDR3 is TGTGCCAGCAGTTACTCGCAGACTAACACCGGGGAGCTGTTTTTT. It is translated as CASSYSQTNTGELFF.

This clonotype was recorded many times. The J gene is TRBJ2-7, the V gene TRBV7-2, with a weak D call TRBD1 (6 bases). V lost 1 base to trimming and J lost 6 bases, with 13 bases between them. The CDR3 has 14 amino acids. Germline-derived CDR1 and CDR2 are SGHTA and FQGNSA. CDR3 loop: CASSLGTGSGEQYF. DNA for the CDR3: TGTGCCAGCAGCTTAGGCACAGGGAGTGGCGAGCAGTACTTC.

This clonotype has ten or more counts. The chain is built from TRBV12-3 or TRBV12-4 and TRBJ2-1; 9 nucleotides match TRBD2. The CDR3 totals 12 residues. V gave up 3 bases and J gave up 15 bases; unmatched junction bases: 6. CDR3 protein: CASSFGGRVRFF. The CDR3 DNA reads TGTGCCAGCAGTTTCGGCGGGAGGGTTCGGTTCTTC.

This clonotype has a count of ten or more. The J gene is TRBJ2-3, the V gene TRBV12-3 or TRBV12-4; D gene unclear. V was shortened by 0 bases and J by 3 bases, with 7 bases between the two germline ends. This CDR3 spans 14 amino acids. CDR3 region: CASSLAQLTDTQYF. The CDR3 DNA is TGTGCCAGCAGTTTAGCTCAGTTGACAGATACGCAGTATTTT.

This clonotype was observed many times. This CDR3 is CSAPGLAGVVDTQYF. The CDR3, as DNA: TGCAGTGCTCCAGGACTAGCGGGAGTTGTAGATACGCAGTATTTT. J is TRBJ2-3 and V is TRBV20-1; TRBD2 aligns across 13 bases. The CDR3 consists of 15 residues. Germline CDR1 DFQATT, CDR2 SNEGSKA (reference sequence). The junction had 7 bases not matched to a gene; V was cut back by 5 bases and J by 5 bases.